This passage covers 13 T cell receptor beta chains from one sample sequenced in a study of blood T cell repertoires in COVID-19 (dated by TCRdb to 2019 to 2021). The library was produced with the immunoSEQ multiplex PCR assay. Not all clones reach the TCRdb copy of this immuneACCESS table, which keeps in-frame sequences only. Checked studies attribute under half of the gap to unresolved V genes and leave the rest unexplained. The sample table lists 35,000 to 45,000 clones, about 90% of them with a count of one. The ten top clones hold about 2.6% of the sample. The sequencing input was peripheral blood. The receptors here all came from a man between 50 and 59 years old with active COVID-19.

This clone was counted between two and nine times. This sequence joins TRBV18 and TRBJ1-3; no reliable D call. The CDR3 runs 15 residues. V was shortened by 3 bases and J by 0 bases, with 9 bases between the two germline ends. CDR1 is KGHSH and CDR2 is LQKENI in the germline V gene. The CDR3 loop is CASSPVEASGNTIYF. The CDR3 nucleotides read TGTGCCAGCTCACCGGTGGAGGCCTCTGGAAACACCATATATTTT. The complete variable domain, with remaining parts taken from reference TRBV18 and TRBJ1-3, reads NAGVMQNPRHLVRRRGQEARLRCSPMKGHSHVYWYRQLPEEGLKFMVYLQKENIIDESGMPKERFSAEFPKEGPSILRIQQVVRGDSAAYFCASSPVEASGNTIYFGEGSWLTVV.

The chain is built from TRBV6-5 and TRBJ2-2, with TRBD2 as a possible D gene (6 bases). The CDR3 has 14 residues. Germline lookup yields CDR1 MNHEY and CDR2 SVGAGI. V lost 11 bases to trimming and J lost 3 bases, with 16 bases between them. DNA for the CDR3: TGTGCCGCGCGGGACGGAGGGTACACCGGGGAGCTGTTTTTT. Translated: CAARDGGYTGELFF.

This chain uses TRBV19 with TRBJ2-5; 11 nucleotides align to TRBD1. Germline CDR1 LNHDA, CDR2 SQIVND (reference sequence). With V trimmed by 0 bases and J by 6 bases, 3 bases remained unmatched. The CDR3 sequence is 15 residues long. This chain's CDR3 is CASSIEGQGVKTQYF. In nucleotides, the CDR3 is TGTGCCAGTAGTATAGAGGGACAGGGGGTGAAGACCCAGTACTTC.

The rearrangement uses TRBV10-3 and TRBJ2-5; D may be TRBD2 (6 bases). Germline CDR1 and CDR2: ENHRY and SYGVKD. With 5 bases removed from V and 5 bases from J, the gap between germline ends came to 15 bases. The CDR3 is 14 residues long. The CDR3 loop reads CAISKGPGRETQYF. CDR3 DNA sequence: TGTGCCATCAGTAAGGGACCGGGGAGGGAGACCCAGTACTTC.

Worth noting for this clone: This CDR3 is also generated by other DNA sequences in the sample. V is TRBV12-3 or TRBV12-4 and J is TRBJ1-5, with D unclear. The CDR3 runs to 13 residues. The germline V and J ends were trimmed by 3 bases and 4 bases, with 7 bases remaining between them. The CDR3 here is CASSLSGNQPQHF. The CDR3, as DNA: TGTGCCAGCAGTTTGTCCGGGAATCAGCCCCAGCATTTT.

The sample holds one count of this clone. The V and J genes are TRBV6-4 and TRBJ2-1; D perhaps matches TRBD2 (5 bases). Germline-derived CDR1 and CDR2 are MRHNA and SNTAGT. The V gene lost 11 bases and the J gene lost 0 bases, with 20 bases spanning the gap. The CDR3 loop spans 16 amino acids. Here the CDR3 reads CAPYYRGARSYNEQFF. The DNA for the CDR3 is TGTGCCCCCTACTATCGGGGTGCACGCTCCTACAATGAGCAGTTCTTC.

CDR3 sequence: CAWNVRDLDNSPLHF. In DNA, the CDR3 is TGTGCCTGGAATGTAAGAGACTTAGATAATTCACCCCTCCACTTT. This rearrangement joins TRBV30 to TRBJ1-6, with D unclear. Between the trimmed V and J ends, which lost 4 bases and 5 bases, there was a span of 15 bases. This CDR3 is 15 amino acids long. Germline CDR1 is GTSNPN and CDR2 is SVGIG (reference sequence). The whole variable domain, filled in from reference TRBV30 and TRBJ1-6, reads SQTIHQWPATLVQPVGSPLSLECTVEGTSNPNLYWYRQAAGRGLQLLFYSVGIGQISSEVPQNLSASRPQDRQFILSSKKLLLSDSGFYLCAWNVRDLDNSPLHFGNGTRLTVT.

The chain combines TRBV24-1 with TRBJ2-2, with a tentative D call TRBD2 (6 bases). The germline V gene encodes CDR1 KGHDR and CDR2 SFDVKD. With 4 bases removed from V and 3 bases from J, the gap between germline ends came to 8 bases. This CDR3 spans 14 amino acids. For the CDR3, the DNA is TGTGCCACCAGTGAGGAGCGGGACACCGGGGAGCTGTTTTTT. The encoded protein is CATSEERDTGELFF.

The chain combines TRBV3-1 (or the pseudogene TRBV3-2) with TRBJ1-6; 7 bases match TRBD1. The V and J ends lost 3 bases and 8 bases, in that order; junction bases with no gene match: 22. Germline V gives CDR1 LGHDT, CDR2 YNNKEL (reference sequence). The CDR3 is made up of 20 amino acids. In DNA, the CDR3 is TGTGCCAGCAGCCATCCCACGGCAGGGGGAATTTTCGGTATGGATTCACCCCTCCACTTT. The encoded protein is CASSHPTAGGIFGMDSPLHF.

The J gene is TRBJ1-2, the V gene TRBV13, with TRBD1 identical over 8 bases. The CDR3 is made up of 17 amino acids. The germline gives CDR1 PRHDT, CDR2 FYEKMQ (reference sequence). Unmatched junction bases numbered 12, after V lost 3 bases and J lost 3 bases. CDR3 sequence: CASSLPRILDRDYGYTF. As DNA, the CDR3 is TGTGCCAGCAGCTTGCCCCGCATTTTGGACAGGGACTATGGCTACACCTTC.

This clone was seen just once. The chain is built from TRBV21-1 and TRBJ2-1; TRBD2 is the table's D call, not checked against the DNA. TRBV21-1 represents a pseudogene. This CDR3 region has 12 residues. CDR3 nucleotide sequence: TGTGCCAGCGGGAGGTGTAGGAATGAGCAGTTCTTC. Protein: CASGRCRNEQFF.

The chain couples TRBV7-9 to TRBJ2-3; D gene ambiguous. Trimming shortened V by 4 bases and J by 7 bases, and 6 bases separated the two germline ends. The CDR3 loop spans 11 amino acids. Germline CDR1 and CDR2: SEHNR and FQNEAQ (reference sequence). The CDR3 nucleotides read TGTGCCAGCAGCTCCCAATATACGCAGTATTTT. Translated, it gives CASSSQYTQYF.

V is TRBV28 and J is TRBJ2-7; D is perhaps TRBD1 (6 bases). The CDR3 sequence is 12 residues long. CDR1 MDHEN and CDR2 SYDVKM come from the germline V gene. The V and J ends lost 6 bases and 6 bases respectively, with 12 bases between them. CDR3 region: CASRLQGLEQYF. The CDR3 DNA reads as TGTGCCAGCAGACTTCAGGGGCTCGAGCAGTACTTC.